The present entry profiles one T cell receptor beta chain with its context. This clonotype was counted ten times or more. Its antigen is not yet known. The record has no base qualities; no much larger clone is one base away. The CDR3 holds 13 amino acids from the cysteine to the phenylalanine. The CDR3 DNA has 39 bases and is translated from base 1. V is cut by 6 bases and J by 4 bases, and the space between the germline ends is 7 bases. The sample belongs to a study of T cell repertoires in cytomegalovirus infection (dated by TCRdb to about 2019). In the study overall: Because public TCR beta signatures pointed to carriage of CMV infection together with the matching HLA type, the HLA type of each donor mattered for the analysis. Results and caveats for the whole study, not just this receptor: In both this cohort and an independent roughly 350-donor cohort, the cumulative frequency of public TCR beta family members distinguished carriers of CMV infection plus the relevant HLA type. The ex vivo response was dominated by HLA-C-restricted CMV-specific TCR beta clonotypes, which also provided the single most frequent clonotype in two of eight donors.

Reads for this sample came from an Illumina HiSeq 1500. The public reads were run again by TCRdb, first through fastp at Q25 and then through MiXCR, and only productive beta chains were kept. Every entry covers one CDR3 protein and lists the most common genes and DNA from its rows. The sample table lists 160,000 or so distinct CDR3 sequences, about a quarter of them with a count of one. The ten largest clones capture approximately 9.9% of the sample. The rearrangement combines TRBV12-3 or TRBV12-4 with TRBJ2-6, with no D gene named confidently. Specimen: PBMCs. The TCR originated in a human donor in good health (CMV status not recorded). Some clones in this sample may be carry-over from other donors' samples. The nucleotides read TGTGCCAGCAGCGTTACGGGGGCCAACGTCCTGACTTTC. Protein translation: CASSVTGANVLTF.